This entry concerns a single T cell receptor (beta chain). Measured with immunoSEQ multiplex PCR; TCRdb has only the in-frame clones, and not every one. The top ten hold 10% to 11% of the sample, which has tens of thousands of clones, 80% to 90% seen once. The data were taken from a study of lymphopenia after photon versus proton radiotherapy. The CDR3 loop spans 16 amino acids. J gave up 3 bases and V 3 bases, and 8 bases lay outside the gene matches. The germline V gene encodes CDR1 KGHSH and CDR2 LQKENI. This receptor was taken from a man older than 75 with esophageal cancer. Material: peripheral blood, obtained from a patient treated with proton-based radiotherapy. The rearrangement links TRBV18 to TRBJ2-1; 7 bases align to TRBD1. CDR3: CASSPGSRQGYNEQFF. The CDR3 DNA follows: TGTGCCAGCTCACCCGGTTCACGACAGGGCTACAATGAGCAGTTCTTC.